A selection of T cell receptor beta chains follows, all from one sample in a study of human T cells and chemical hapten exposure. TCRdb called the RACE reads again in MiXCR, with one record for every CDR3 protein. The table records some 120,000 distinct CDR3 sequences, 12% of them present only once. Sequenced here: whole blood, sampled in connection with sensitization to the hapten diphenylcyclopropenone (DPC). The receptors come from a woman between 45 and 65 years old with alopecia areata. Some clones in this sample may be carry-over from other donors' samples. CDR3s leave out the opening cysteine and the closing phenylalanine or tryptophan. A D gene is named only where the DNA matches it firmly. For some rows the clone size is stated as once, few or many, or as a class when expanded; others skip it.

size: -
D: -
J: TRBJ1-1
length: 13
V: TRBV15
CDR3: ATSRTGIMNTEAF

size: many
D: -
J: TRBJ2-7
length: 10
V: TRBV28
CDR3: ASSLIDYEQY

size: few
D: -
J: TRBJ1-1
length: 14
V: TRBV4-1
CDR3: ASSRGWTGVSNEAF

size: once
D: -
J: TRBJ2-7
length: 11
V: TRBV7-2
CDR3: ASKFPAVGEQY

size: many
D: TRBD2
J: TRBJ2-3
length: 15
V: TRBV20-1
CDR3: SASYYDSGTMRDTQY

size: many
D: TRBD1
J: TRBJ2-7
length: 12
V: TRBV6-1
CDR3: ASNLSGQDYEQY

size: many
D: -
J: TRBJ2-2
length: 12
V: TRBV28
CDR3: ASSPDSNTGELF

size: few
D: -
J: TRBJ1-5
length: 13
V: TRBV4-2
CDR3: ASSQDQGTDQPQH

size: -
D: -
J: TRBJ2-7
length: 10
V: TRBV6-1
CDR3: ASSELGYEQY

size: -
D: -
J: TRBJ2-5
length: 10
V: TRBV29-1
CDR3: SVLGQQETQY